Following are 6 T cell receptor beta chains from one sample sequenced in a study of blood T cell repertoires in COVID-19. Sequenced by immunoSEQ multiplex PCR; TCRdb stores in-frame clones only, minus some. Among 88,000 or so clones, 79% were seen once, and the ten largest hold about 24%. The specimen was peripheral blood. The receptors come from a human donor in a cohort sampled during active COVID-19.

V usage is TRBV6-5 and J usage is TRBJ1-2, with D tentatively TRBD1 (5 bases). This CDR3 has 13 amino acids. Germline V gene data show CDR1 as MNHEY and CDR2 as SVGAGI. Between the trimmed V and J ends, which lost 6 bases and 2 bases, there was a span of 10 bases. The CDR3 DNA is TGTGCCAGCAGGGGGGGACTAAACTATGGCTACACCTTC. Amino acids: CASRGGLNYGYTF.

V and J are TRBV28 and TRBJ1-1; 7 positions agree with TRBD1. The junction had 8 bases not matched to a gene; V was cut back by 1 base and J by 3 bases. Germline V gene data show CDR1 as MDHEN and CDR2 as SYDVKM. The CDR3 covers 16 residues. The CDR3 nucleotides read TGTGCCAGCAGTTTATCAGGGGGATCTGTGTACACTGAAGCTTTCTTT. Its protein product is CASSLSGGSVYTEAFF.

This rearrangement joins TRBV13 to TRBJ2-7; the D gene is possibly TRBD2 (5 bases). The CDR3 has 14 residues. V was cut by 4 bases and J by 3 bases, with 13 bases left in between. From germline, CDR1 is PRHDT and CDR2 FYEKMQ (reference sequence). The CDR3 DNA sequence: TGTGCCAGCAGCTGGCGGCCTAGCAGCTACGAGCAGTACTTC. Amino acids: CASSWRPSSYEQYF.

The chain joins TRBV6-2 or TRBV6-3 to TRBJ2-1; 7 nucleotides line up with TRBD2. Germline CDR1 and CDR2: MNHEY and SVGEGT. Trimming removed 6 bases from V and 2 bases from J; junction bases left unmatched: 1. There are 13 residues in the CDR3. In nucleotides, the CDR3 is TGTGCCAGCAGCCTAGCGGCCTACAATGAGCAGTTCTTC. Translating it yields CASSLAAYNEQFF.

V gene TRBV7-6 combines with J gene TRBJ2-7; D is unresolved. CDR1 is SGHVS and CDR2 is FNYEAQ in the germline V gene. Trimming pared 1 base from V and 2 bases from J, leaving 12 bases between. CDR3 length: 15 amino acids. This CDR3 reads CASSLENVATYEQYF. The CDR3, as DNA: TGTGCCAGCAGCTTAGAGAACGTAGCAACCTACGAGCAGTACTTC. Combining the CDR3 with reference TRBV7-6 and TRBJ2-7 gives the whole variable domain GAGVSQSPRYKVTKRGQDVALRCDPISGHVSLYWYRQALGQGPEFLTYFNYEAQQDKSGLPNDRFSAERPEGSISTLTIQRTEQRDSAMYRCASSLENVATYEQYFGPGTRLTVT.

The chain is built from TRBV24-1 and TRBJ1-2, with D unclear. Per the germline V gene, CDR1 is KGHDR and CDR2 is SFDVKD. The CDR3 has 11 residues. V was trimmed by 6 bases and J by 8 bases, leaving 9 bases between them. CDR3 in DNA: TGTGCCACCAGTTCCGGTTACGGCTACACCTTC. Its translation is CATSSGYGYTF.